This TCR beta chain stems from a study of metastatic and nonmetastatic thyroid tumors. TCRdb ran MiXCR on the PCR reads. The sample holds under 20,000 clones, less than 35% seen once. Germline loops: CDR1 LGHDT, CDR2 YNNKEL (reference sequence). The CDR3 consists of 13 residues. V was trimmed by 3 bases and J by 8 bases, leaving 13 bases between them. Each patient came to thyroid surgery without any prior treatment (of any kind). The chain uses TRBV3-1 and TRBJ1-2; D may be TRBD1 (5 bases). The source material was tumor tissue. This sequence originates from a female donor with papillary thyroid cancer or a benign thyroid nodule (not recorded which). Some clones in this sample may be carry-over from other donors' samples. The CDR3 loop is CASSQGGVIGYTF. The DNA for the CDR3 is TGTGCCAGCAGCCAGGGAGGGGTGATAGGCTACACCTTC.